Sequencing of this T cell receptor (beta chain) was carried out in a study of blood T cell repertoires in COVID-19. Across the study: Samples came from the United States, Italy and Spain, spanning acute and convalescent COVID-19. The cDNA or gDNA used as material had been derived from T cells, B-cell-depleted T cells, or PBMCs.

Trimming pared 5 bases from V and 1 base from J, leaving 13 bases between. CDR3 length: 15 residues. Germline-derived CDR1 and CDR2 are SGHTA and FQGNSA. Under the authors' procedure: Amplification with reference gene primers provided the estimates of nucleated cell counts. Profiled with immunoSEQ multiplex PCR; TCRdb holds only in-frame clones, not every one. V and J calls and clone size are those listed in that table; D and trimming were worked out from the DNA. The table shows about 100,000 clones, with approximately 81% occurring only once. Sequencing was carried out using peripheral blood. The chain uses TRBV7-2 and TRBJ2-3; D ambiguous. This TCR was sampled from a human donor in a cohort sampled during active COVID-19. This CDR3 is CASSEYLRGTDTQYF. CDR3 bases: TGTGCCAGCAGCGAGTACCTTCGCGGCACAGATACGCAGTATTTT.